One sample yielded the 4 T cell receptor beta chains listed below, sequenced in a study of blood T cell repertoires in COVID-19. Clones were read by immunoSEQ multiplex PCR, and TCRdb kept only the in-frame ones, dropping some. Of some 150,000 clones in the sample, around four fifths were seen once. The specimen sequenced was peripheral blood. All receptors come from a human donor in a cohort sampled during active COVID-19.

Of note for this clone: At the DNA level, this CDR3 is encoded by other sequences in the same sample as well. The CDR3 DNA follows: TGTGCCAGCAGAGTCCAGGGCAATCAGCCCCAGCATTTT. It codes for CASRVQGNQPQHF. The chain has TRBV28 and TRBJ1-5; D is unresolved. Germline values: CDR1 MDHEN, CDR2 SYDVKM. CDR3 size: 13 residues. V lost 6 bases to trimming and J lost 2 bases, with 8 bases between them.

In its sample, this clone was seen a few times. This chain links TRBV5-5 with TRBJ2-7; tentative D call: TRBD2 (6 bases). Trimming removed 1 base from V and 3 bases from J, with 11 bases in between. CDR1 is SGHKS and CDR2 is YYEKEE in the germline V gene (reference sequence). This CDR3 contains 14 residues. CDR3 DNA: TGTGCCAGCAGCTTGTGGGGGGAGAACTACGAGCAGTACTTC. It specifies CASSLWGENYEQYF. The whole variable domain, remainder taken from reference TRBV5-5 and TRBJ2-7, is DAGVTQSPTHLIKTRGQQVTLRCSPISGHKSVSWYQQVLGQGPQFIFQYYEKEERGRGNFPDRFSARQFPNYSSELNVNALLLGDSALYLCASSLWGENYEQYFGPGTRLTVT.

The V call is TRBV2, the J call TRBJ2-1, with D hard to call. V was cut by 0 bases and J by 7 bases, with 7 bases left in between. The CDR3 covers 13 residues. Germline CDR1 is SNHLY and CDR2 is FYNNEI. Here the CDR3 DNA reads TGTGCCAGCAGTGAAGCGGCTTCGAATGAGCAGTTCTTC. Its protein is CASSEAASNEQFF.

The chain carries TRBV9 and TRBJ2-1; possible D gene TRBD2, 7 bases. In germline, CDR1 is SGDLS, CDR2 YYNGEE. The CDR3 runs to 16 residues. The V and J ends lost 0 bases and 4 bases respectively, with 14 bases between them. CDR3 nucleotide sequence: TGTGCCAGCAGCGTAGTGGGGGGGCCGAGATACAATGAGCAGTTCTTC. Its translation: CASSVVGGPRYNEQFF.